The subject of this entry is one T cell receptor (beta chain). Its antigen is not known. The entry originates in a study of cytomegalovirus exposure and HLA in healthy donors. The CDR3 is made up of 13 amino acids. Whole-study findings and limits: Some public TCRs appeared in many individuals, while most sequences were rare.

Some clones are missing from TCRdb's copy, which holds only in-frame ones; the method was immunoSEQ multiplex PCR. The repertoire has approximately 280,000 clones, 65% to 90% of them found once; the top ten carry around 1%. Specimen: PBMCs. This chain uses TRBV7-5 with TRBJ2-7; TRBD2 is taken as the D call from the table, unchecked against the DNA. TRBV7-5 is classified as a pseudogene. This TCR derives from a woman aged 18 to 35 in good health and CMV-seronegative. CDR3 in amino acids: CARSSAAFYEQYF. The CDR3 region has the DNA TGTGCCAGAAGCTCAGCGGCCTTCTACGAGCAGTACTTC.